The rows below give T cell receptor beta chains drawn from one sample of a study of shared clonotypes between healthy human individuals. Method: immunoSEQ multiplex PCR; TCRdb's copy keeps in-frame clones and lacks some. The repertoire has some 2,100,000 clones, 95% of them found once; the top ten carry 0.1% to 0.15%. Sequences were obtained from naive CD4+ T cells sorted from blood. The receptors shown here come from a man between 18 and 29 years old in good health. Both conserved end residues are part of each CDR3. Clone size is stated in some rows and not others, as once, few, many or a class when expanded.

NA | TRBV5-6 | CASSWRDRGGTIYF
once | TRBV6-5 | CASSFAGSSYNSPLHF
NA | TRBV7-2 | CASSLYQRGYNEQFF
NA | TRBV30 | CAWARQGLAPLHF
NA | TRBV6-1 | CASSEIGTGANSPLHF
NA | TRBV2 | CASTRDTQETQYF
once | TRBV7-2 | CASSWNAVGNQPQHF
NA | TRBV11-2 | CASIPGTARGETQYF
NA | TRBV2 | CASSERGVEFGEQYF
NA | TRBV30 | CAWSAWGASFGYTF
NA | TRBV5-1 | CASSRTGQETQYF
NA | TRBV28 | CASSRESLGYNEQFF
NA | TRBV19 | CASSISLGAFF
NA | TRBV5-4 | CASSLEVGTGELFF
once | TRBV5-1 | CASSGQGAEKLFF
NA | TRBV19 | CASKVQGRHEQFF
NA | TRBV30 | CAWSKGRNYGYTF
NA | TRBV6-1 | CASSEPWGGEQYF
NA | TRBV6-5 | CASSYLGGHLHF
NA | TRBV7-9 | CASSYLDSPAEAFF
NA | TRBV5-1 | CASSFSGTGSYEQYF
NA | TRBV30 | CAWSGLTGGETQYF